This entry lists 3 T cell receptor beta chains sequenced from one sample in a study of blood T cell repertoires in COVID-19. Method: immunoSEQ multiplex PCR; TCRdb's copy keeps in-frame clones and lacks some. The table records 90,000 to 120,000 clones, about 87% of them present only once. Sequencing input: peripheral blood. All receptors come from a man between 45 and 60 years old with active or convalescent COVID-19.

In this sample, this clone turned up a few times. The chain joins TRBV24-1 to TRBJ1-5, with D possibly TRBD1 on 5 matching bases. The CDR3 contains 17 residues. The germline V gene has CDR1 KGHDR and CDR2 SFDVKD. V lost 5 bases and J lost 0, with 16 bases in between. CDR3 DNA sequence: TGTGCCACCAGTGGGGGGGAGGGCATTTATAGCAATCAGCCCCAGCATTTT. It specifies CATSGGEGIYSNQPQHF.

This clone occurred once. This sequence joins TRBV28 and TRBJ2-3; perhaps TRBD2 as D (5 bases). V lost 5 bases and J 6 bases, leaving 9 bases between the germline ends. Looked up from germline, CDR1 is MDHEN and CDR2 is SYDVKM. The CDR3 runs to 12 residues. CDR3 nucleotides: TGTGCCAGCAGTCCCCCGGGGGATACGCAGTATTTT. Protein product: CASSPPGDTQYF.

This clone was seen a few times. The gene calls are TRBV29-1 and TRBJ1-2; a possible D gene is TRBD1 (6 bases). V was cut by 6 bases and J by 6 bases, with 17 bases left in between. Per the germline V gene, CDR1 is SQVTM and CDR2 is ANQGSEA. The CDR3 is 13 amino acids. The CDR3 loop reads CSVEPRTVHGYTF. In DNA form, the CDR3 reads TGCAGCGTCGAACCCAGGACAGTTCATGGCTACACCTTC.